What follows are 32 T cell receptor beta chains derived from one specimen sequenced in a study of T cells in Graves' hyperthyroidism and ophthalmopathy (dated by TCRdb to between 2017 and 2020). The library was prepared using multiplex PCR. These reads were obtained on an Illumina HiSeq 2000. The TCR beta CDR3 regions were amplified from RNA transcripts. A first-round RT-PCR of the TCR CDR3 used the HTBI primer set with the Qiagen OneStep RT-PCR kit. Through fastp at Q25 and MiXCR, TCRdb rebuilt clones from the public reads, retaining in-frame beta chains. Entries that share a CDR3 protein sequence are merged under the most common genes and DNA. Within this sample are hundreds of thousands of distinct CDR3 sequences, with about 14% of them counted one time only. The ten biggest clones cover roughly an eighth of the sample. Sequencing input: blood. These receptors all stem from a man younger than 30 with Graves' ophthalmopathy.

This clonotype was counted many times. This sequence joins TRBV7-8 and TRBJ2-7, with D perhaps matching TRBD1 or TRBD2 (5 bases each). The CDR3 loop spans 14 amino acids. V gave up 5 bases and J gave up 6 bases, with 17 bases separating them. Per the germline V gene, CDR1 is SGHVS and CDR2 is FQNEAQ. The CDR3 DNA is TGTGCCAGCAGCACCCGGGACCGTAGGTCCGAGCAGTACTTC. Amino acid sequence: CASSTRDRRSEQYF.

This clonotype was detected once. The rearrangement links TRBV5-1 to TRBJ2-7; 7 nucleotides line up with TRBD1. The CDR3 has 16 amino acids. Looked up from germline, CDR1 is SGHRS and CDR2 is YFSETQ. V was clipped by 1 base and J by 5 bases; unmatched bases: 12. CDR3 nucleotides: TGCGCCAGCAGCTTGCCCTCGGGACAGTTGTTCGACGAGCAGTACTTC. It translates to CASSLPSGQLFDEQYF.

The rearrangement joins TRBV7-6 to TRBJ2-1; 10 bases fit TRBD2. Germline loops: CDR1 SGHVS, CDR2 FNYEAQ. CDR3 length equals 16 residues. With V trimmed by 5 bases and J by 8 bases, 12 bases remained unmatched. This CDR3 reads CASSPEPSGSLDEQFF. The CDR3, as DNA: TGTGCCAGCAGCCCGGAGCCTAGCGGGAGTCTAGATGAGCAGTTCTTC.

This clonotype was seen a few times. Possible read error: a much larger clone is one base away. V gene TRBV7-9 combines with J gene TRBJ2-7, with TRBD1 matching over 8 bases. The CDR3 is 13 amino acids. Germline CDR1 reads SEHNR; CDR2 reads FQNEAQ (reference sequence). CDR3 bases: TGTGCCAGCAGCTCCCGGGACAGGCACGATCAGTACTTC. It codes for CASSSRDRHDQYF.

This clonotype was picked up many times. The chain uses TRBV7-9 and TRBJ2-1; 14 nucleotides match TRBD2. The CDR3 has 13 amino acids. V shed 11 bases, J shed 4 bases, and the junction held 1 base outside the gene matches. The germline CDR1 and CDR2 sequences are SEHNR and FQNEAQ (reference sequence). The CDR3, as DNA: TGTGCCGGGACTAGCGGGGGATACAATGAGCAGTTCTTC. It codes for CAGTSGGYNEQFF.

This clonotype has ten or more counts. The chain employs TRBV29-1 and TRBJ2-2; D is unresolved. Trimming removed 4 bases from V and 3 bases from J, with 3 bases in between. Germline V lookup: CDR1 SQVTM, CDR2 ANQGSEA. CDR3 size: 11 residues. The CDR3 spells CSVGDTGELFF. For the CDR3, the DNA is TGCAGCGTTGGAGACACCGGGGAGCTGTTTTTT.

This clonotype occurred many times. The rearrangement joins TRBV3-1 to TRBJ2-7; D not certain. The CDR3 runs to 14 residues. V dropped 0 bases and J dropped 3 bases, with 9 bases sitting between them. The germline CDR1 and CDR2 sequences are LGHDT and YNNKEL (reference sequence). The chain's CDR3 is CASSQEDVVYEQYF. The CDR3 DNA sequence: TGTGCCAGCAGCCAAGAGGATGTGGTCTACGAGCAGTACTTC.

This clonotype was seen ten or more times. The V and J genes are TRBV20-1 and TRBJ1-3; 10 bases agree with TRBD1. The junction had 3 bases not matched to a gene; V was cut back by 0 bases and J by 7 bases. CDR1 and CDR2 from the germline V gene are DFQATT and SNEGSKA (reference sequence). The CDR3 runs to 14 residues. CDR3 nucleotide sequence: TGCAGTGCTAGAGATGGGACAGGGGTGAACACCATATATTTT. It yields the protein CSARDGTGVNTIYF.

This clonotype has at least ten counts. V is TRBV5-1 and J is TRBJ2-2; possibly TRBD1 or TRBD2 for D (5 bases each). Looked up from germline, CDR1 is SGHRS and CDR2 is YFSETQ. There are 15 residues in the CDR3. The V end was cut by 7 bases, the J end by 6 bases, with 19 bases between. CDR3 loop: CASALGPADSGELFF. In nucleotides, the CDR3 is TGCGCCAGCGCCCTGGGACCAGCTGACTCCGGGGAGCTGTTTTTT.

This clonotype has at least ten counts. This chain uses TRBV6-1 with TRBJ2-1, with D possibly called TRBD1 or TRBD2 (5 bases each). The CDR3 spans 14 residues. Germline values: CDR1 MNHNS, CDR2 SASEGT. V lost 6 bases, J lost 4 bases, and 13 bases lay in between. CDR3 region: CASSRDGLYNEQFF. The CDR3 DNA reads as TGTGCCAGCAGCCGGGACGGACTGTACAATGAGCAGTTCTTC.

This clonotype was detected ten times or more. V gene TRBV30 combines with J gene TRBJ2-1; 7 nucleotides align to TRBD2. The CDR3 length is 13 residues. The germline gives CDR1 GTSNPN, CDR2 SVGIG (reference sequence). In DNA, the CDR3 is TGTGCTACTAGCGAGAAAAACTACAATGAGCAGTTCTTC. It translates to CATSEKNYNEQFF.

At least ten counts were recorded for this clonotype. The chain joins TRBV27 to TRBJ1-2, with a tentative D call TRBD1 (5 bases). Germline V gene lookup returns CDR1 MNHEY and CDR2 SMNVEV (reference sequence). This CDR3 spans 13 amino acids. V was pared by 6 bases and J by 4 bases, with 12 bases between. CDR3 in DNA: TGTGCCAGCAGCAGCACAGGCCCCTATGGCTACACCTTC. Its translation is CASSSTGPYGYTF.

V and J are TRBV6-2 or TRBV6-3 and TRBJ2-1; TRBD2 matches at 8 bases. The CDR3 sequence is 19 residues long. After removal of 0 bases from V and 6 bases from J, the junction contained 16 bases not matched to a gene. In germline, CDR1 is MNHEY, CDR2 SVGEGT. CDR3 sequence (DNA): TGTGCCAGCAGTTACTCGCTCGTCCCCTCGGGGGGGCTCACCAATGAGCAGTTCTTC. Protein sequence: CASSYSLVPSGGLTNEQFF.

This clonotype was observed at least ten times. The chain links TRBV20-1 to TRBJ2-5, with D possibly matching TRBD1 (6 bases). The CDR3 sequence is 14 residues long. Trimming removed 0 bases at V and 1 base at J, with 9 bases between. CDR1 and CDR2 (germline): DFQATT, SNEGSKA (reference sequence). CDR3 nucleotides: TGCAGTGCTAGAGATTGGACAGTCCAAGAGACCCAGTACTTC. It codes for CSARDWTVQETQYF.

The CDR3 sequence is CASSQGQLAAPYEQYF. The CDR3 DNA reads as TGTGCCAGCAGCCAAGGCCAACTAGCGGCACCCTACGAGCAGTACTTC. V is TRBV4-2 and J is TRBJ2-7; 8 bases match TRBD2. CDR3 length: 16 residues. Trimming cost V 1 base and J 2 bases; bases outside gene matches: 7. Germline loops: CDR1 LGHNA, CDR2 YNFKEQ.

This clonotype showed up many times. The gene calls are TRBV3-1 and TRBJ2-1; D gene uncertain. V shed 3 bases and J shed 7 bases, with 7 bases lying between them. The CDR3 is 12 residues long. Germline CDR1 is LGHDT and CDR2 is YNNKEL (reference sequence). The CDR3 nucleotides are TGTGCCAGCAGCCACAGGCGAAATGAGCAGTTCTTC. Translated, it gives CASSHRRNEQFF.

In this sample, this clonotype turned up many times. V is TRBV2 and J is TRBJ1-1, with D hard to call. Germline CDR1 reads SNHLY; CDR2 reads FYNNEI. Trimming took off 6 bases at V and 8 bases at J, with 16 bases between the two ends. This CDR3 comprises 13 residues. CDR3: CASRVGRDTEAFF. CDR3 nucleotides: TGTGCCAGCAGGGTAGGACGCGATACCGAAGCTTTCTTT.

The V and J genes are TRBV4-1 and TRBJ2-7; D is uncertain. CDR1 and CDR2 from the germline V gene are MGHRA and YSYEKL. This CDR3 has 15 amino acids. V gave up 0 bases and J gave up 2 bases, with 11 bases separating them. The CDR3 sequence: CASSQDWAETYEQYF. In DNA, the CDR3 is TGCGCCAGCAGCCAAGATTGGGCGGAGACCTACGAGCAGTACTTC.

This clonotype was detected many times. The gene calls are TRBV24-1 and TRBJ1-2; D is undetermined. The ends were cut back, 2 bases at V and 6 bases at J, with 9 bases in the middle. The CDR3 sequence is 13 residues long. The germline gives CDR1 KGHDR, CDR2 SFDVKD. The CDR3 DNA reads as TGTGCCACCAGTGATTGGGCAGTGGATGGCTACACCTTC. Its protein product is CATSDWAVDGYTF.

CDR3 sequence (DNA): TGTGCCAGCACTCAATACCGGGACTCCCCCCGCAATGAGCAGTTCTTC. Translated: CASTQYRDSPRNEQFF. This chain uses TRBV4-2 with TRBJ2-1, with D perhaps matching TRBD2 (6 bases). Deletions cut 7 bases from V and 6 bases from J, with 22 bases between. From germline, CDR1 is LGHNA and CDR2 YNFKEQ. The CDR3 extends over 16 amino acids.

This clonotype was detected many times. This chain uses TRBV12-5 with TRBJ2-5; possibly TRBD2 for D (6 bases). The CDR3 consists of 15 residues. The germline gives CDR1 LGHNT, CDR2 FRNRAP. The V end lost 5 bases, the J end lost 0 bases, and 13 bases lay between the germline ends. CDR3 sequence reads: CASGLSAGYQETQYF. CDR3 nucleotide sequence: TGTGCTAGTGGTCTCTCCGCGGGGTACCAAGAGACCCAGTACTTC. The full variable domain, its missing parts supplied by reference TRBV12-5 and TRBJ2-5, is DARVTQTPRHKVTEMGQEVTMRCQPILGHNTVFWYRQTMMQGLELLAYFRNRAPLDDSGMPKDRFSAEMPDATLATLKIQPSEPRDSAVYFCASGLSAGYQETQYFGPGTRLLVL.

This clonotype occurred many times. The CDR3 is CASSPRVGTYGYTF. CDR3 DNA sequence: TGTGCCAGCAGCCCCCGGGTGGGAACCTATGGCTACACCTTC. The J gene is TRBJ1-2, the V gene TRBV11-2; D remains ambiguous. V was clipped by 5 bases and J by 4 bases, with 14 bases between them. Per the germline V gene, CDR1 is SGHAT and CDR2 is FQNNGV. The CDR3 is 14 residues long.

At least ten counts were recorded for this clonotype. The V gene is TRBV2, the J gene TRBJ1-2; D possibly corresponds to TRBD1 (6 bases). CDR1 is SNHLY, CDR2 FYNNEI, per germline. The length of the CDR3 is 16 residues. V was pared by 10 bases and J by 0 bases, with 21 bases between. CDR3 nucleotides: TGTGCCACGTTCGGGCAGGGGATCGGCGCTAACTATGGCTACACCTTC. Protein product: CATFGQGIGANYGYTF.

This clonotype was seen ten or more times. The V and J genes are TRBV7-6 and TRBJ2-2; either TRBD1 or TRBD2 may fit D (5 bases each). Germline loops: CDR1 SGHVS, CDR2 FNYEAQ. V lost 3 bases and J lost 1, with 9 bases in between. CDR3 size: 15 residues. This CDR3 is CASSFRDGNTGELFF. CDR3 DNA: TGTGCCAGCAGCTTCCGGGACGGGAACACCGGGGAGCTGTTTTTT.

This clonotype was picked up many times. V usage is TRBV3-1 and J usage is TRBJ2-5; D may correspond to TRBD1 or TRBD2 (5 bases each). Trimming took off 0 bases at V and 7 bases at J, with 12 bases between the two ends. The germline CDR1 and CDR2 sequences are LGHDT and YNNKEL (reference sequence). This CDR3 comprises 14 residues. The CDR3 protein is CASSQEEGSRTQYF. CDR3 DNA sequence: TGTGCCAGCAGCCAAGAAGAGGGGAGCAGGACCCAGTACTTC.

At least ten counts were recorded for this clonotype. This chain uses TRBV5-6 with TRBJ2-7; the D is unclear. Germline CDR1 is SGHDT and CDR2 is YYEEEE. The CDR3 covers 14 residues. The germline V and J ends were trimmed by 0 bases and 3 bases, with 10 bases remaining between them. The CDR3 sequence is CASSLGVLHYEQYF. In DNA, the CDR3 is TGTGCCAGCAGCTTGGGGGTGCTCCACTACGAGCAGTACTTC.

This clonotype was observed at least ten times. This chain joins TRBV30 and TRBJ1-1, with a possible D match to TRBD1 (6 bases). Trimming removed 3 bases from V and 1 base from J, with 12 bases in between. The length of the CDR3 is 14 residues. Per germline, CDR1 GTSNPN and CDR2 SVGIG (reference sequence). In DNA form, the CDR3 reads TGTGCCTGGAGCCCGGGGGCTGGGAACACTGAAGCTTTCTTT. Protein product: CAWSPGAGNTEAFF.

This clonotype turned up a few times. The genes are TRBV4-2 and TRBJ2-1; 7 bases line up with TRBD2. The CDR3 has 16 amino acids. Germline V gene lookup returns CDR1 LGHNA and CDR2 YNFKEQ. With 0 bases clipped from V and 3 bases from J, the junction kept 5 bases outside the gene matches. CDR3 sequence (DNA): TGTGCCAGCAGCCAAGATCCGGGACTAAACTACAATGAGCAGTTCTTC. Protein sequence: CASSQDPGLNYNEQFF.

This clonotype was counted many times. The rearrangement uses TRBV18 and TRBJ1-4, with 8 bases fitting TRBD1. CDR3 length: 15 amino acids. J was trimmed by 4 bases and V by 3 bases; bases with no gene match: 4. Germline V CDR1 and CDR2: KGHSH, LQKENI. The CDR3: CASSPQGAHNEKLFF. Here the CDR3 DNA reads TGTGCCAGCTCACCTCAGGGGGCGCATAATGAAAAACTGTTTTTT.

The chain carries TRBV28 and TRBJ2-7, with D perhaps TRBD2 (6 bases). V lost 5 bases, J lost 4 bases, and 24 bases lay in between. Germline loops: CDR1 MDHEN, CDR2 SYDVKM. The CDR3 has 17 amino acids. The CDR3 DNA reads as TGTGCCAGCAGTCCCGCTACGCCGGAGGGCCAAGGATACGAGCAGTACTTC. It is translated as CASSPATPEGQGYEQYF. The full variable domain, in which reference TRBV28 and TRBJ2-7 provide the parts outside the CDR3, is DVKVTQSSRYLVKRTGEKVFLECVQDMDHENMFWYRQDPGLGLRLIYFSYDVKMKEKGDIPEGYSVSREKKERFSLILESASTNQTSMYLCASSPATPEGQGYEQYFGPGTRLTVT.

This clonotype was detected many times. This chain uses TRBV7-2 with TRBJ2-1; D may correspond to TRBD1 or TRBD2 (7 bases each). This CDR3 is 14 amino acids long. Deletions cut 5 bases from V and 4 bases from J, with 12 bases between. The germline V gene encodes CDR1 SGHTA and CDR2 FQGNSA. This CDR3 reads CASSQGGGYNEQFF. The CDR3 DNA reads TGTGCCAGCAGCCAGGGGGGGGGGTACAATGAGCAGTTCTTC.

CDR3 DNA sequence: TGTGCCAGCACCTCGAGGCGGAATGAGCAGTTCTTC. Protein sequence: CASTSRRNEQFF. The chain joins TRBV27 to TRBJ2-1, with D uncertain. Germline CDR1 is MNHEY and CDR2 is SMNVEV (reference sequence). Deletions cut 7 bases from V and 7 bases from J, with 11 bases between. The CDR3 sequence is 12 residues long.